The rows below give T cell receptor beta chains drawn from one sample of a study of T cell repertoires in cytomegalovirus infection. One entry per CDR3 protein, called by TCRdb with MiXCR from the reads. The table has just over 150,000 distinct CDR3 sequences, roughly a quarter seen once. The sequenced sample was PBMCs. All receptors come from a human donor in good health (CMV status not recorded). Some clones in this sample may be carry-over from other donors' samples. Each CDR3 is given with its conserved first and last residue. The order of the fields is D gene, clone size, J gene, V gene, CDR3 protein, CDR3 DNA. D genes are given only for firm matches. Only part of the rows carry a size: once, few, many, or a class if the clone is expanded.

- | - | TRBJ2-1 | TRBV5-4 | CASSPVGQSYNEQFF | TGTGCCAGCAGCCCTGTCGGACAATCCTACAATGAGCAGTTCTTC
TRBD1 | many | TRBJ2-7 | TRBV11-2 | CASSSIRWIGQGSYEQYF | TGTGCCAGCAGCTCCATAAGATGGATAGGACAGGGTTCGTACGAGCAGTACTTC
- | many | TRBJ2-1 | TRBV7-9 | CASSLSSRIEQFF | TGTGCCAGCAGCTTATCCAGCAGGATTGAGCAGTTCTTC
TRBD1 | few | TRBJ2-3 | TRBV7-9 | CASSLVGGADTQYF | TGTGCCAGCAGCTTAGTAGGGGGCGCAGATACGCAGTATTTT
TRBD2 | few | TRBJ2-7 | TRBV12-3/TRBV12-4 | CASRGLAGGAYEQYF | TGTGCCAGCAGGGGACTAGCGGGAGGGGCCTACGAGCAGTACTTC
- | many | TRBJ2-1 | TRBV7-8 | CASSNTRNEQFF | TGTGCCAGCAGCAATACACGAAATGAGCAGTTCTTC
- | - | TRBJ1-6 | TRBV23-1 | CASSRSLTDSTSSYNSPLHF | TGCGCCAGCAGTCGCTCATTGACGGATTCTACGAGCTCCTATAATTCACCCCTCCACTTT
- | many | TRBJ1-1 | TRBV7-8 | CASSLAETNTEAFF | TGTGCCAGCAGCTTAGCTGAGACGAACACTGAAGCTTTCTTT
TRBD1 | - | TRBJ1-2 | TRBV10-3 | CAISGTWTGGDGYTF | TGTGCCATCAGTGGGACATGGACAGGGGGTGACGGCTACACCTTC
- | - | TRBJ1-6 | TRBV5-6 | CASSLGTGATAPLHF | TGTGCCAGCAGCTTGGGTACGGGGGCCACGGCACCCCTCCACTTT
- | few | TRBJ1-2 | TRBV5-1 | CASSLSVTNYGYTF | TGCGCCAGCAGCTTGTCAGTAACTAACTATGGCTACACCTTC
TRBD2 | many | TRBJ2-1 | TRBV7-8 | CASSLQAGEYNEQFF | TGTGCCAGCAGCTTACAAGCGGGGGAATACAATGAGCAGTTCTTC
- | - | TRBJ1-2 | TRBV27 | CASSLSPGTTNYGYTF | TGTGCCAGCAGTTTATCCCCCGGGACTACTAACTATGGCTACACCTTC
TRBD2 | few | TRBJ2-5 | TRBV6-1 | CASSFLAGGRETQYF | TGTGCCAGCAGTTTTCTAGCGGGGGGTCGCGAGACCCAGTACTTC
TRBD1 | many | TRBJ1-1 | TRBV28 | CASSLKLQGTGMDDTEAFF | TGTGCCAGCAGTTTAAAACTTCAGGGGACAGGGATGGATGACACTGAAGCTTTCTTT
TRBD1 | few | TRBJ1-1 | TRBV28 | CASSLVDRVNTEAFF | TGTGCCAGCAGTTTAGTGGACAGGGTGAACACTGAAGCTTTCTTT
- | few | TRBJ1-6 | TRBV29-1 | CSVPEGKGTNSPLHF | TGCAGCGTTCCGGAAGGGAAGGGGACGAATTCACCCCTCCACTTT
- | few | TRBJ2-7 | TRBV7-9 | CASSPRVAYEQYF | TGTGCCAGCAGCCCCCGGGTTGCCTACGAGCAGTACTTC
- | - | TRBJ2-3 | TRBV19 | CASSSTDSRDTQYF | TGTGCCAGTAGCTCCACGGACAGCAGGGATACGCAGTATTTT
- | many | TRBJ2-1 | TRBV7-3 | CASSATSNNEQFF | TGTGCCAGCAGCGCAACTAGCAACAATGAGCAGTTCTTC
- | few | TRBJ2-1 | TRBV2 | CASSEIGSEQFF | TGTGCCAGCAGTGAAATTGGGAGCGAGCAGTTCTTC
- | many | TRBJ2-6 | TRBV7-8 | CASSLRTPASSGANVLTF | TGTGCCAGCAGCTTAAGGACTCCTGCTTCCTCTGGGGCCAACGTCCTGACTTTC
- | many | TRBJ1-2 | TRBV12-3/TRBV12-4 | CASRDDAEYGYTF | TGTGCCAGCAGGGACGACGCTGAGTATGGCTACACCTTC
- | - | TRBJ1-1 | TRBV7-3 | CASSLTPGRITEAFF | TGTGCCAGCAGCTTAACCCCAGGGAGGATCACTGAAGCTTTCTTT
- | few | TRBJ2-2 | TRBV7-2 | CASSSTVHQQTGELFF | TGTGCCAGCAGCTCCACAGTTCACCAACAAACCGGGGAGCTGTTTTTT
- | few | TRBJ1-5 | TRBV19 | CASSLTGFSQPQHF | TGTGCCAGTAGTCTCACAGGGTTTAGTCAGCCCCAGCATTTT
- | few | TRBJ2-3 | TRBV28 | CASSLSWSDTQYF | TGTGCCAGCAGTTTATCGTGGTCAGATACGCAGTATTTT
TRBD1 | few | TRBJ2-7 | TRBV24-1 | CATSGGTGGRSSTSSSEQYF | TGTGCCACCAGTGGAGGGACAGGGGGCCGCTCTTCGACTAGTTCTAGCGAGCAGTACTTC
- | once | TRBJ2-7 | TRBV19 | CASSTQRRTGTSPEQYF | TGTGCCAGTAGTACGCAACGAAGAACAGGGACTTCACCCGAGCAGTACTTC
- | many | TRBJ2-5 | TRBV7-9 | CASSLPGRRETQYF | TGTGCCAGCAGCTTACCAGGTCGGAGGGAGACCCAGTACTTC
- | few | TRBJ2-1 | TRBV7-9 | CASSLADYYNEQFF | TGTGCCAGCAGCTTAGCGGACTATTACAATGAGCAGTTCTTC
TRBD2 | - | TRBJ2-1 | TRBV3-1 | CASSAGLAVYNEQFF | TGTGCCAGCAGCGCAGGACTAGCGGTTTACAATGAGCAGTTCTTC
TRBD2 | few | TRBJ2-7 | TRBV11-3 | CASSPDPEGIAGPFCEQYF | TGTGCCAGCAGCCCGGACCCCGAGGGAATAGCGGGACCCTTTTGCGAGCAGTACTTC
- | - | TRBJ2-1 | TRBV20-1 | CSASIYNEQFF | TGCAGTGCTAGTATTTACAATGAGCAGTTCTTC
- | many | TRBJ1-5 | TRBV28 | CASRVTGNSNQPQHF | TGTGCCAGCAGGGTGACAGGCAATAGCAATCAGCCCCAGCATTTT
- | - | TRBJ1-1 | TRBV10-2 | CARSREPNTEAFF | TGCGCCAGGTCCAGGGAACCGAACACTGAAGCTTTCTTT
TRBD1 | - | TRBJ1-1 | TRBV28 | CASSLLTGGAMNTEAFF | TGTGCCAGCAGTTTGTTGACAGGGGGCGCAATGAACACTGAAGCTTTCTTT
TRBD1 | - | TRBJ1-1 | TRBV6-2/TRBV6-3 | CASCFSGTEEAFF | TGTGCCAGCTGCTTTTCCGGGACAGAGGAAGCTTTCTTT
TRBD1 | few | TRBJ2-6 | TRBV19 | CASSSDGTGSANVLTF | TGTGCCAGTAGTTCCGACGGGACAGGGTCGGCCAACGTCCTGACTTTC
TRBD1 | few | TRBJ1-5 | TRBV29-1 | CSALQQGQGNNQPQHF | TGCAGCGCCTTGCAGCAGGGACAGGGTAATAATCAGCCCCAGCATTTT
- | few | TRBJ1-1 | TRBV28 | CASSFVAGTEAFF | TGTGCCAGCAGTTTTGTGGCAGGAACTGAAGCTTTCTTT
TRBD1 | - | TRBJ2-5 | TRBV5-6 | CASRPTGGKETQYF | TGTGCCAGCAGGCCGACAGGGGGGAAAGAGACCCAGTACTTC
TRBD1 | few | TRBJ2-7 | TRBV10-3 | CAISELTGHEQYF | TGTGCCATCAGTGAGTTGACAGGGCACGAGCAGTACTTC
TRBD1 | - | TRBJ1-6 | TRBV5-4 | CASSPSSGGSPLHF | TGTGCCAGCAGCCCCTCTTCAGGGGGTTCACCCCTCCACTTT
TRBD1 | many | TRBJ1-1 | TRBV7-6 | CASSRNSGGSTEAFF | TGTGCCAGCAGCAGAAATTCAGGGGGGAGCACTGAAGCTTTCTTT
TRBD1 | few | TRBJ1-1 | TRBV6-8 | CASGTGLEAFF | TGTGCCAGTGGGACAGGGCTTGAAGCTTTCTTT
- | few | TRBJ2-3 | TRBV3-1 | CASSQEFADTQYF | TGTGCCAGCAGCCAAGAATTCGCAGATACGCAGTATTTT
- | few | TRBJ2-2 | TRBV11-3 | CASSLGVNSPLPNTGELFF | TGTGCCAGCAGCTTAGGAGTTAATAGCCCACTTCCGAACACCGGGGAGCTGTTTTTT
- | - | TRBJ1-5 | TRBV28 | CASTMTHSNQPQHF | TGTGCCAGCACTATGACCCATAGCAATCAGCCCCAGCATTTT
TRBD1 | - | TRBJ1-2 | TRBV4-1 | CASSQPATGNYGYTF | TGCGCCAGCAGCCAACCCGCGACAGGGAACTATGGCTACACCTTC
- | - | TRBJ1-5 | TRBV28 | CASSSVVGLTSNQPQHF | TGTGCCAGCAGTTCTGTGGTGGGGCTAACGAGCAATCAGCCCCAGCATTTT
- | few | TRBJ2-3 | TRBV23-1 | CASSPPSAATDTQYF | TGCGCCAGCAGTCCCCCCTCAGCGGCCACAGATACGCAGTATTTT